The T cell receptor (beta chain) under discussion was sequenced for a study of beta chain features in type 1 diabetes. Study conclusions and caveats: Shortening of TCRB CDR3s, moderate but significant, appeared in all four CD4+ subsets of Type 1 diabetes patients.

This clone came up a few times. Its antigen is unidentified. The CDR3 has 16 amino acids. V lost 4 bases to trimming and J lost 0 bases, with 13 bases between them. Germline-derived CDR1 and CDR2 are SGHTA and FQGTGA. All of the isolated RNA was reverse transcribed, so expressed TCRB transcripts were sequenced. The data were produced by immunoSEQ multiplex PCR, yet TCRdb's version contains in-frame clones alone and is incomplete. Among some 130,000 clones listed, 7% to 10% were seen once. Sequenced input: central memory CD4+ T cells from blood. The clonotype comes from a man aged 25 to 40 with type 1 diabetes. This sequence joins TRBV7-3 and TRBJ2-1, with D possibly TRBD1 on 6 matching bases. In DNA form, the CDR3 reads TGTGCCAGCAGCTCCAAACAGGGTGGCTCCTACAATGAGCAGTTCTTC. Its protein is CASSSKQGGSYNEQFF.